Listed below are T cell receptor beta chains from one sample, sequenced in a study of blood T cell repertoires in COVID-19. Only in-frame clones appear in the TCRdb table, and some are missing; sequencing was by immunoSEQ multiplex PCR. The sample shows 150,000 to 160,000 clones, roughly four fifths of them seen only once. The sequencing sample was made of peripheral blood. The receptors shown here come from a woman aged 55-69 years with acute or convalescent COVID-19. Both conserved end residues are part of each CDR3. A D gene is named only where the DNA matches it firmly. The size field is filled for only some rows; it gives once, few, many or a size class.

CDR3nt: TGTGCCAGCAGTGAACGGGGGGATAGCACAGATACGCAGTATTTT
CDR3aa: CASSERGDSTDTQYF
d_gene: TRBD2
len: 15
v_gene: TRBV6-4
abundance: -
j_gene: TRBJ2-3

CDR3nt: TGTGCCAGCAGCTTGAATCTCTATGGCTACACCTTC
CDR3aa: CASSLNLYGYTF
d_gene: -
len: 12
v_gene: TRBV5-4
abundance: -
j_gene: TRBJ1-2

CDR3nt: TGTGCCAGCAGTACCAGGTACACCGGGGAGCTGTTTTTT
CDR3aa: CASSTRYTGELFF
d_gene: -
len: 13
v_gene: TRBV6-2/TRBV6-3
abundance: -
j_gene: TRBJ2-2

CDR3nt: TGTGCCAGCAGCTTACTTGTCACCGGGGAGCTGTTTTTT
CDR3aa: CASSLLVTGELFF
d_gene: -
len: 13
v_gene: TRBV11-3
abundance: -
j_gene: TRBJ2-2

CDR3nt: TGTGCCAGCAGCGCGGGGGGGGGAACGAAAGAGACCCAGTACTTC
CDR3aa: CASSAGGGTKETQYF
d_gene: TRBD2
len: 15
v_gene: TRBV9
abundance: -
j_gene: TRBJ2-5

CDR3nt: TGTGCCACCAGCAGAGTGGGAGGGGCCCTCGGTCAGCCCCAGCATTTT
CDR3aa: CATSRVGGALGQPQHF
d_gene: -
len: 16
v_gene: TRBV15
abundance: few
j_gene: TRBJ1-5

CDR3nt: TGTGCCAGCAGCTCCCGAGGACAGGGTTACAATCAGCCCCAGCATTTT
CDR3aa: CASSSRGQGYNQPQHF
d_gene: TRBD1
len: 16
v_gene: TRBV5-6
abundance: -
j_gene: TRBJ1-5

CDR3nt: TGCGCCAGCAGCCTAGGAGGTCGGGGCCGGGGGAATTCACCCCTCCACTTT
CDR3aa: CASSLGGRGRGNSPLHF
d_gene: -
len: 17
v_gene: TRBV4-1
abundance: -
j_gene: TRBJ1-6

CDR3nt: TGTGCCAGCAGTTTTGGCAGGAATTCACCCCTCCACTTT
CDR3aa: CASSFGRNSPLHF
d_gene: -
len: 13
v_gene: TRBV12-3/TRBV12-4
abundance: -
j_gene: TRBJ1-6

CDR3nt: TGCGCCAGCAGCCCGGGACAGGGTTCGGGCTATGGCTACACCTTC
CDR3aa: CASSPGQGSGYGYTF
d_gene: TRBD1
len: 15
v_gene: TRBV5-1
abundance: once
j_gene: TRBJ1-2

CDR3nt: TGTGCCAGCAGCGTAGTTTCGGGGACAAACACCGGGGAGCTGTTTTTT
CDR3aa: CASSVVSGTNTGELFF
d_gene: -
len: 16
v_gene: TRBV9
abundance: -
j_gene: TRBJ2-2

CDR3nt: TGTGCCAGCAGTGCCGGGCTAGCGGGGGTTAATGAGCAGTTCTTC
CDR3aa: CASSAGLAGVNEQFF
d_gene: TRBD2
len: 15
v_gene: TRBV6-4
abundance: -
j_gene: TRBJ2-1

CDR3nt: TGTGCCAGCAGTGAAGACAGGGGCAATCAGCCCCAGCATTTT
CDR3aa: CASSEDRGNQPQHF
d_gene: -
len: 14
v_gene: TRBV2
abundance: -
j_gene: TRBJ1-5

CDR3nt: TGTGCCAGTAGTGGGGGACTAGCGGGGGGCCGGAGGCTGTTCTTC
CDR3aa: CASSGGLAGGRRLFF
d_gene: TRBD2
len: 15
v_gene: TRBV19
abundance: -
j_gene: TRBJ2-1

CDR3nt: TGTGCCTGGAGTGGGGGGACATCTGGCAATCAGCCCCAGCATTTT
CDR3aa: CAWSGGTSGNQPQHF
d_gene: -
len: 15
v_gene: TRBV30
abundance: -
j_gene: TRBJ1-5

CDR3nt: TGTGCCAGCAGTTTCACTAGCGGGCGCACAGATACGCAGTATTTT
CDR3aa: CASSFTSGRTDTQYF
d_gene: TRBD2
len: 15
v_gene: TRBV5-5
abundance: -
j_gene: TRBJ2-3

CDR3nt: TGTGCCAGCAGCCAAGAATGGGGCGGGGTCGAGGATTCCGAGCAGTACTTC
CDR3aa: CASSQEWGGVEDSEQYF
d_gene: -
len: 17
v_gene: TRBV14
abundance: -
j_gene: TRBJ2-7

CDR3nt: TGTGCCAGCAGCCAAGATCTCCAAGCGAATCAGCCCCAGCATTTT
CDR3aa: CASSQDLQANQPQHF
d_gene: -
len: 15
v_gene: TRBV3-1/TRBV3-2
abundance: -
j_gene: TRBJ1-5

CDR3nt: TGTGCCAGCAGCGCCCCGGGGGGACTAAAAGAGACCCAGTACTTC
CDR3aa: CASSAPGGLKETQYF
d_gene: TRBD2
len: 15
v_gene: TRBV9
abundance: -
j_gene: TRBJ2-5

CDR3nt: TGTGCCACCAGTGACCACAGCTCCTCTGGGGCCAACGTCCTGACTTTC
CDR3aa: CATSDHSSSGANVLTF
d_gene: -
len: 16
v_gene: TRBV24-1
abundance: once
j_gene: TRBJ2-6

CDR3nt: TGTGCCACCAGTGACGACAGGGGACGGACAGATACGCAGTATTTT
CDR3aa: CATSDDRGRTDTQYF
d_gene: TRBD1
len: 15
v_gene: TRBV24-1
abundance: -
j_gene: TRBJ2-3

CDR3nt: TGCGCCAGCAGCTCCGGGGGGGGTTACACAGATACGCAGTATTTT
CDR3aa: CASSSGGGYTDTQYF
d_gene: TRBD2
len: 15
v_gene: TRBV5-1
abundance: -
j_gene: TRBJ2-3

CDR3nt: TGCGCCAGCAGCTTAGGTTCGGGAGTCGACTCTGGAAACACCATATATTTT
CDR3aa: CASSLGSGVDSGNTIYF
d_gene: -
len: 17
v_gene: TRBV5-1
abundance: once
j_gene: TRBJ1-3

CDR3nt: TGTGCCAGCTCACCATCGGGGGCAACTAATGAAAAACTGTTTTTT
CDR3aa: CASSPSGATNEKLFF
d_gene: -
len: 15
v_gene: TRBV18
abundance: -
j_gene: TRBJ1-4

CDR3nt: TGTGCCAGCAGCTTAGGGGACAGGGGGCGGAACACTGAAGCTTTCTTT
CDR3aa: CASSLGDRGRNTEAFF
d_gene: TRBD1
len: 16
v_gene: TRBV11-2
abundance: -
j_gene: TRBJ1-1

CDR3nt: TGCGCCAGCAGCGTAACCGGGACAAGTAATGGCTACACCTTC
CDR3aa: CASSVTGTSNGYTF
d_gene: -
len: 14
v_gene: TRBV5-1
abundance: once
j_gene: TRBJ1-2

CDR3nt: TGTGCCAGCAGTTTACGGGGGGGTGGAAACACCATATATTTT
CDR3aa: CASSLRGGGNTIYF
d_gene: -
len: 14
v_gene: TRBV28
abundance: few
j_gene: TRBJ1-3

CDR3nt: TGTGCCAGCAGGCTTACGTCGGGGACAGGGGACACCGGGGAGCTGTTTTTT
CDR3aa: CASRLTSGTGDTGELFF
d_gene: TRBD1
len: 17
v_gene: TRBV7-6
abundance: few
j_gene: TRBJ2-2

CDR3nt: TGTGCCAGCAGCTTGGCTTTTTCAGGGGGGTTGAACACTGAAGCTTTCTTT
CDR3aa: CASSLAFSGGLNTEAFF
d_gene: TRBD1
len: 17
v_gene: TRBV5-8
abundance: -
j_gene: TRBJ1-1

CDR3nt: TGTGCCAGCAGCCAAGCCAGGGCGATAACCGGGGAGCTGTTTTTT
CDR3aa: CASSQARAITGELFF
d_gene: -
len: 15
v_gene: TRBV3-1/TRBV3-2
abundance: -
j_gene: TRBJ2-2

CDR3nt: TGTGCCAGCAGCTTCGGGCAGGGGTTGAACACTGAAGCTTTCTTT
CDR3aa: CASSFGQGLNTEAFF
d_gene: -
len: 15
v_gene: TRBV5-4
abundance: -
j_gene: TRBJ1-1

CDR3nt: TGCGCCCGCAGCCGAGGCGGGGGGGCCACCGGGGAGCTGTTTTTT
CDR3aa: CARSRGGGATGELFF
d_gene: TRBD2
len: 15
v_gene: TRBV5-1
abundance: once
j_gene: TRBJ2-2

CDR3nt: TGTGCCAGCAGGGTGACGGGAGGGAACCAGCCCCAGCATTTT
CDR3aa: CASRVTGGNQPQHF
d_gene: -
len: 14
v_gene: TRBV27
abundance: -
j_gene: TRBJ1-5

CDR3nt: TGTGCCAGCAGCTTAGCGGGGGGCCTTAGCTCTGGAAACACCATATATTTT
CDR3aa: CASSLAGGLSSGNTIYF
d_gene: -
len: 17
v_gene: TRBV11-2
abundance: once
j_gene: TRBJ1-3

CDR3nt: TGTGCCAGCAGCGCCTCTGGACTATACCGGCATTTT
CDR3aa: CASSASGLYRHF
d_gene: -
len: 12
v_gene: TRBV2
abundance: few
j_gene: TRBJ1-5

CDR3nt: TGTGCCAGCAGCCAATCGGGAGGTAACCGGCCCCAGCATTTT
CDR3aa: CASSQSGGNRPQHF
d_gene: -
len: 14
v_gene: TRBV6-5
abundance: -
j_gene: TRBJ1-5

CDR3nt: TGTGCCAGCTCACCGCAGGGGGGCCCAACTAATGAAAAACTGTTTTTT
CDR3aa: CASSPQGGPTNEKLFF
d_gene: TRBD1
len: 16
v_gene: TRBV18
abundance: -
j_gene: TRBJ1-4

CDR3nt: TGCGCCAGCAGTGAGTCTAGAGGGGGCTCCTACAATGAGCAGTTCTTC
CDR3aa: CASSESRGGSYNEQFF
d_gene: -
len: 16
v_gene: TRBV10-1
abundance: once
j_gene: TRBJ2-1

CDR3nt: TGTGCCAGCAGCCCGACGTCGACAATTATGAACACTGAAGCTTTCTTT
CDR3aa: CASSPTSTIMNTEAFF
d_gene: -
len: 16
v_gene: TRBV7-9
abundance: -
j_gene: TRBJ1-1

CDR3nt: TGTGCCACCCGAGGAAGGCAGGGCTCGTCAGAAGCTTTCTTT
CDR3aa: CATRGRQGSSEAFF
d_gene: -
len: 14
v_gene: TRBV19
abundance: -
j_gene: TRBJ1-1

CDR3nt: TGTGCCAGCAGCTTCTCTAACAGGGCAGGTGGGCTGTTTTTT
CDR3aa: CASSFSNRAGGLFF
d_gene: -
len: 14
v_gene: TRBV7-9
abundance: -
j_gene: TRBJ1-4

CDR3nt: TGTGCCAGCAGTTACTCGATACTAAGAGGTGGGGCTTTCTTT
CDR3aa: CASSYSILRGGAFF
d_gene: -
len: 14
v_gene: TRBV6-5
abundance: once
j_gene: TRBJ1-1

CDR3nt: TGTGCCAGCAGCGCCCAGGGGGACTATGGCTACACCTTC
CDR3aa: CASSAQGDYGYTF
d_gene: TRBD1
len: 13
v_gene: TRBV2
abundance: -
j_gene: TRBJ1-2

CDR3nt: TGTGCCAGCAGTGCCCCCGGAGGGCAGGGGGCCTTC
CDR3aa: CASSAPGGQGAF
d_gene: TRBD1
len: 12
v_gene: TRBV25-1
abundance: once
j_gene: TRBJ1-2

CDR3nt: TGTGCCAGCAGTTTACCGCTGGTTGGCAATTCACCCCTCCACTTT
CDR3aa: CASSLPLVGNSPLHF
d_gene: -
len: 15
v_gene: TRBV28
abundance: -
j_gene: TRBJ1-6

CDR3nt: TGTGCCAGCAGCCCTGGGGCGGGATGGTATGGCTACACCTTC
CDR3aa: CASSPGAGWYGYTF
d_gene: -
len: 14
v_gene: TRBV4-2
abundance: -
j_gene: TRBJ1-2

CDR3nt: TGTGCCAGCAGCCAGACGACAGGGTACAATGAGCAGTTCTTC
CDR3aa: CASSQTTGYNEQFF
d_gene: TRBD1
len: 14
v_gene: TRBV3-1/TRBV3-2
abundance: -
j_gene: TRBJ2-1

CDR3nt: TGTGCCAGCGGGGGCAGGGAATACAATGAGCAGTTCTTC
CDR3aa: CASGGREYNEQFF
d_gene: -
len: 13
v_gene: TRBV6-5
abundance: few
j_gene: TRBJ2-1

CDR3nt: TGTGCCAGCAGCCAAAGGCAGACTAGCGTGGAGACCCAGTACTTC
CDR3aa: CASSQRQTSVETQYF
d_gene: TRBD2
len: 15
v_gene: TRBV3-1/TRBV3-2
abundance: -
j_gene: TRBJ2-5

CDR3nt: TGTGCCAGCAGTCCCCCCCGCAGGGCCACTGAAGCTTTCTTT
CDR3aa: CASSPPRRATEAFF
d_gene: -
len: 14
v_gene: TRBV6-5
abundance: -
j_gene: TRBJ1-1

CDR3nt: TGTGCCAGCAGCTTAGACCAGTACACTGAAGCTTTCTTT
CDR3aa: CASSLDQYTEAFF
d_gene: -
len: 13
v_gene: TRBV7-2
abundance: -
j_gene: TRBJ1-1

CDR3nt: TGTGCCAGCTCACCAGAAGGGGTACGGAATCAGCCCCAGCATTTT
CDR3aa: CASSPEGVRNQPQHF
d_gene: -
len: 15
v_gene: TRBV18
abundance: once
j_gene: TRBJ1-5

CDR3nt: TGTGCCAGCCAAGGACAGCCCAATCAGCCCCAGCATTTT
CDR3aa: CASQGQPNQPQHF
d_gene: -
len: 13
v_gene: TRBV18
abundance: -
j_gene: TRBJ1-5

CDR3nt: TGTGCCAGCAGCAGTGACAGCGCACCGAATCAGCCCCAGCATTTT
CDR3aa: CASSSDSAPNQPQHF
d_gene: -
len: 15
v_gene: TRBV7-2
abundance: once
j_gene: TRBJ1-5

CDR3nt: TGTGCCAGCTCACCGCCAGGGCTCCCTGAAGCTTTCTTT
CDR3aa: CASSPPGLPEAFF
d_gene: -
len: 13
v_gene: TRBV18
abundance: once
j_gene: TRBJ1-1

CDR3nt: TGTGCCAGCAGCGCGCAGTTGGGACAGGGGGCGCCGAATGGGGCCAACGTCCTGACTTTC
CDR3aa: CASSAQLGQGAPNGANVLTF
d_gene: TRBD1
len: 20
v_gene: TRBV5-8
abundance: -
j_gene: TRBJ2-6

CDR3nt: TGTGCCAGCTCACCACAATCGGGGAACGATGGCTACACCTTC
CDR3aa: CASSPQSGNDGYTF
d_gene: -
len: 14
v_gene: TRBV18
abundance: many
j_gene: TRBJ1-2

CDR3nt: TGCGCCAGCGGTCGCAGCGACAGTGGGGAAGCTTTCTTT
CDR3aa: CASGRSDSGEAFF
d_gene: -
len: 13
v_gene: TRBV5-1
abundance: -
j_gene: TRBJ1-1